The 15 T cell receptor beta chains in this list originate from one sample, sequenced in a study of cytomegalovirus exposure and HLA in healthy donors. PCR primers comprised 60 Vbeta and 13 Jbeta primers. Measured with immunoSEQ multiplex PCR; TCRdb has only the in-frame clones, and not every one. The sample has around 37,000 clones; over 70% are singletons. Sequenced sample: PBMCs. Receptors originate from a man in his forties or fifties in good health and CMV-seronegative.

The CDR3 region is CASSLTPNTEAFF. The CDR3 bases are TGTGCCAGCAGTTTGACACCAAACACTGAAGCTTTCTTT. This chain uses TRBV6-5 with TRBJ1-1; D gene ambiguous. The germline CDR1 and CDR2 sequences are MNHEY and SVGAGI. V lost 4 bases to trimming and J lost 2 bases, with 8 bases between them. The CDR3 contains 13 residues.

V usage is TRBV11-3 and J usage is TRBJ2-3; 12 positions match TRBD1. This CDR3 contains 15 residues. The ends lost 5 bases at V and 4 bases at J; junction bases unmatched: 4. Germline-derived CDR1 and CDR2 are SGHNT and YENEEA. The CDR3 loop reads CASSRGTGGADTQYF. CDR3 DNA: TGTGCCAGCAGCCGTGGGACAGGGGGCGCAGATACGCAGTATTTT.

This clone showed up just a few times. This rearrangement joins TRBV4-1 to TRBJ1-1; D ambiguous. The germline V gene has CDR1 MGHRA and CDR2 YSYEKL. CDR3 length: 13 amino acids. Trimming removed 2 bases from V and 5 bases from J, with 9 bases in between. This chain's CDR3 is CASSQRGLTEAFF. DNA of the CDR3: TGCGCCAGCAGCCAACGAGGGTTAACTGAAGCTTTCTTT.

V usage is TRBV7-9 and J usage is TRBJ1-2; TRBD1 might be the D (6 bases). The CDR3 sequence is 14 residues long. Per germline, CDR1 SEHNR and CDR2 FQNEAQ (reference sequence). V lost 4 bases, J lost 8 bases, and 17 bases lay in between. As DNA, the CDR3 is TGTGCCAGCAGCTCTCTCGTAGGGGGGGGCGGCTACACCTTC. Translated, it gives CASSSLVGGGGYTF.

This sequence joins TRBV5-4 and TRBJ2-7, with 11 nucleotides matching TRBD1. CDR3 size: 15 residues. Trimming at V came to 4 bases and at J to 3 bases, leaving 6 bases not matched to a gene. CDR1 SGHNT and CDR2 YYREEE come from the germline V gene (reference sequence). CDR3 loop: CASSQPGTGGYEQYF. The CDR3 DNA reads as TGTGCCAGCAGCCAACCAGGGACAGGGGGCTACGAGCAGTACTTC.

This clone was observed once. The chain carries TRBV7-2 and TRBJ2-3; D not certain. CDR1 and CDR2 from the germline V gene are SGHTA and FQGNSA. This CDR3 has 15 amino acids. V was cut by 1 base and J by 4 bases, with 12 bases left in between. CDR3 sequence: CASSLGLGDADTQYF. The CDR3 DNA reads as TGTGCCAGCAGCTTAGGGTTGGGCGACGCAGATACGCAGTATTTT.

This clone was picked up one time. The V and J genes are TRBV14 and TRBJ1-3, with D maybe TRBD1 (5 bases). The CDR3 covers 17 residues. The germline CDR1 and CDR2 sequences are SGHDN and FVKESK. V lost 3 bases to trimming and J lost 0 bases, with 15 bases between them. The CDR3 loop is CASSHFQGGSSGNTIYF. Written as DNA, the CDR3 is TGTGCCAGCAGCCATTTCCAGGGAGGGAGCTCTGGAAACACCATATATTTT.

Details on this clone: The sample carries other DNA sequences with the same CDR3. This rearrangement joins TRBV7-9 to TRBJ2-2; D perhaps matches TRBD1 (6 bases). This CDR3 comprises 15 residues. With 7 bases removed from V and 5 bases from J, the gap between germline ends came to 17 bases. The germline V gene encodes CDR1 SEHNR and CDR2 FQNEAQ (reference sequence). The DNA for the CDR3 is TGTGCCAGCAACGTCAGGGGTGCAAAGACCGGGGAGCTGTTTTTT. Its protein product is CASNVRGAKTGELFF.

This chain joins TRBV19 and TRBJ1-2, with D possibly TRBD1 on 5 matching bases. Germline CDR1 is LNHDA and CDR2 is SQIVND (reference sequence). The CDR3 totals 13 residues. V was cut by 6 bases and J by 4 bases, with 12 bases left in between. The CDR3 reads CASSLGRGYGYTF. The CDR3 coding sequence is TGTGCCAGTAGCTTGGGGCGGGGCTATGGCTACACCTTC.

The chain links TRBV6-5 to TRBJ2-2, with 10 bases that match TRBD1. The J segment lost 6 bases and the V segment lost 6 bases, leaving 7 bases of the junction unmatched. CDR3 length: 15 residues. From germline, CDR1 is MNHEY and CDR2 SVGAGI. The CDR3 DNA follows: TGTGCCAGCAGCTGGGACAGGGGTGGCCCCGGGGAGCTGTTTTTT. Translation: CASSWDRGGPGELFF.

The J gene is TRBJ2-3, the V gene TRBV28, with 7 bases identical to TRBD2. Trimming at V came to 3 bases and at J to 7 bases, leaving 10 bases not matched to a gene. The CDR3 is 15 amino acids. The V gene's germline CDR1 is MDHEN and CDR2 SYDVKM. CDR3: CASSLGSSGPNTQYF. CDR3 bases: TGTGCCAGCAGTTTGGGGTCTAGCGGACCGAATACGCAGTATTTT.

The chain combines TRBV5-1 with TRBJ1-2, with D perhaps TRBD1 (5 bases). Trimming took off 1 base at V and 6 bases at J, with 16 bases between the two ends. The CDR3 has 15 amino acids. Germline CDR1 reads SGHRS; CDR2 reads YFSETQ. The CDR3 DNA is TGCGCCAGCAGCTTGACGCAGGGCACCCGGCATGGCTACACCTTC. Amino acid sequence: CASSLTQGTRHGYTF.

The genes are TRBV5-1 and TRBJ2-1; 8 bases map to TRBD1. In germline, CDR1 is SGHRS, CDR2 YFSETQ. This CDR3 contains 15 residues. V trimming: 3 bases; J trimming: 2 bases; junction bases outside the gene matches: 4. The CDR3 coding sequence is TGCGCCAGCAGCTCCCGGGACAGGACCTACAATGAGCAGTTCTTC. It yields the protein CASSSRDRTYNEQFF.

This sequence joins TRBV7-2 and TRBJ2-7; TRBD1 aligns across 7 bases. Germline values: CDR1 SGHTA, CDR2 FQGNSA. The CDR3 totals 15 residues. V shed 5 bases, J shed 6 bases, and the junction held 13 bases outside the gene matches. CDR3 in DNA: TGTGCCAGCAGCCGAAACCCGGGACAGAGTGTCGAGCAGTACTTC. Protein sequence: CASSRNPGQSVEQYF. Together with reference TRBV7-2 and TRBJ2-7, the CDR3 gives the full variable domain: GAGVSQSPSNKVTEKGKDVELRCDPISGHTALYWYRQSLGQGLEFLIYFQGNSAPDKSGLPSDRFSAERTGGSVSTLTIQRTQQEDSAVYLCASSRNPGQSVEQYFGPGTRLTVT.

The chain combines TRBV7-3 with TRBJ2-1; 11 positions match TRBD2. Germline assignment: CDR1 SGHTA and CDR2 FQGTGA. This CDR3 has 16 amino acids. V was pared by 4 bases and J by 4 bases, with 6 bases of the junction left unmatched. The CDR3 DNA is TGTGCCAGCAGCTCGTTCGGGACTAGCGGTTACAATGAGCAGTTCTTC. Residues: CASSSFGTSGYNEQFF.